One and the same sample provided the 7 T cell receptor beta chains below, sequenced in a study of Graves' ophthalmopathy and Graves' hyperthyroidism. The sequenced template was RNA, covering the TCR beta CDR3 region. HTBI primers were employed in first-round RT-PCR, then a second-round multiplex PCR followed. TCRdb reanalysed the multiplex PCR reads using MiXCR and keeps one entry per CDR3 protein. The sample holds under 350,000 distinct CDR3 sequences, about a sixth seen once. Material for sequencing was peripheral blood. The origin of the receptors is an adult man with Graves' ophthalmopathy.

This clonotype was seen at least ten times. The chain is built from TRBV29-1 and TRBJ2-1; 7 nucleotides line up with TRBD2. There are 16 residues in the CDR3. After removal of 4 bases from V and 4 bases from J, the junction contained 13 bases not matched to a gene. Germline lookup yields CDR1 SQVTM and CDR2 ANQGSEA. The CDR3: CSVGRVSRGKYNEQFF. The CDR3 DNA reads TGCAGCGTTGGGCGGGTCTCGCGGGGGAAATACAATGAGCAGTTCTTC.

In this sample, this clonotype turned up many times. The rearrangement links TRBV6-2 or TRBV6-3 to TRBJ1-2, with D unclear. Trimming removed 2 bases at V and 4 bases at J, with 11 bases between. The germline V gene encodes CDR1 MNHEY and CDR2 SVGEGT. The CDR3 totals 14 residues. This CDR3 is CASSYPVSSYGYTF. CDR3 in DNA: TGTGCCAGCAGTTACCCCGTCTCGAGCTATGGCTACACCTTC.

CDR3 region: CSAYIGGTEAFF. CDR3 DNA sequence: TGCAGTGCTTATATAGGGGGAACTGAAGCTTTCTTT. The J gene is TRBJ1-1, the V gene TRBV20-1; tentative D call: TRBD1 (6 bases). CDR3 length: 12 residues. The V gene lost 5 bases and the J gene lost 5 bases, with 12 bases spanning the gap. Germline CDR1 is DFQATT and CDR2 is SNEGSKA (reference sequence).

This clonotype was seen ten or more times. The V and J genes are TRBV5-1 and TRBJ2-7; no clear D. Trimming cost V 5 bases and J 2 bases, with 14 bases left between them. The CDR3 length is 14 residues. Germline V gene data show CDR1 as SGHRS and CDR2 as YFSETQ. CDR3 residues: CASRDGMGTYEQYF. The CDR3 DNA sequence: TGCGCCAGCAGGGATGGGATGGGGACCTACGAGCAGTACTTC. Together with reference TRBV5-1 and TRBJ2-7, the CDR3 gives the full variable domain: KAGVTQTPRYLIKTRGQQVTLSCSPISGHRSVSWYQQTPGQGLQFLFEYFSETQRNKGNFPGRFSGRQFSNSRSEMNVSTLELGDSALYLCASRDGMGTYEQYFGPGTRLTVT.

In its sample, this clonotype was seen many times. The V and J genes are TRBV9 and TRBJ1-1; TRBD1 is a possible D gene (6 bases). This CDR3 has 11 amino acids. Germline V gene lookup returns CDR1 SGDLS and CDR2 YYNGEE. In DNA form, the CDR3 reads TGTCCACAGGGTGCGAACACTGAAGCTTTCTTT. Amino acid sequence: CPQGANTEAFF.

This clonotype showed up many times. V and J are TRBV6-2 or TRBV6-3 and TRBJ2-7; no firm D call. There are 11 residues in the CDR3. Deletions cut 5 bases from V and 4 bases from J, with 6 bases between. Germline V lookup: CDR1 MNHEY, CDR2 SVGEGT. CDR3 in amino acids: CASSKGYEQYF. CDR3 bases: TGTGCCAGCAGTAAGGGTTACGAGCAGTACTTC.

DNA for the CDR3: TGTGCCTGGAGTTTCCAGGGTTGGGACACTGAAGCTTTCTTT. It specifies CAWSFQGWDTEAFF. The chain combines TRBV30 with TRBJ1-1; maybe TRBD1 (5 bases). Per germline, CDR1 GTSNPN and CDR2 SVGIG (reference sequence). The CDR3 sequence is 14 residues long. The V end was cut by 2 bases, the J end by 3 bases, with 13 bases between.